The text below deals with one T cell receptor (beta chain). Antigen unknown. V was shortened by 3 bases and J by 1 base, with 14 bases between the two germline ends. The germline gives CDR1 SGHDT, CDR2 YYEEEE. This CDR3 region has 15 residues. Treatment reported: approximately 11-day PBMC culture with coronavirus spike peptide pools or control peptides (ViraFEST assay). Via ViraFEST, peptide pools expanded antigen-specific T cells before TCR sequencing. This entry belongs to a study of vaccination and CD4 T cells after COVID-19. Overall study: Each person enrolled got two BNT162b2 or mRNA-1273 vaccine doses. Blood was drawn a median around 74 days post second dose, range 14 to 241.

The assay that was used to sequence DNA from cultured CD4+ T cells was the Oncomine TCR Beta short-read assay. Someone extracted genomic DNA from cultured CD4+ T cells. Via MiXCR, TCRdb re-called the PCR reads, giving one row per CDR3 protein. The sample records just under 20,000 distinct CDR3 sequences, 42% being singletons. The clonotype was recovered from a human donor who received a COVID-19 vaccine. The sequencing here drew on CD4+ T cells from blood, cultured in vitro, taken before SARS-CoV-2 vaccination. The gene calls are TRBV5-6 and TRBJ2-7, with D possibly matching TRBD1 (6 bases). The CDR3 sequence: CASSYYRVGSYEQYF. As DNA, the CDR3 is TGTGCCAGCAGCTATTACAGGGTAGGGTCCTACGAGCAGTACTTC.